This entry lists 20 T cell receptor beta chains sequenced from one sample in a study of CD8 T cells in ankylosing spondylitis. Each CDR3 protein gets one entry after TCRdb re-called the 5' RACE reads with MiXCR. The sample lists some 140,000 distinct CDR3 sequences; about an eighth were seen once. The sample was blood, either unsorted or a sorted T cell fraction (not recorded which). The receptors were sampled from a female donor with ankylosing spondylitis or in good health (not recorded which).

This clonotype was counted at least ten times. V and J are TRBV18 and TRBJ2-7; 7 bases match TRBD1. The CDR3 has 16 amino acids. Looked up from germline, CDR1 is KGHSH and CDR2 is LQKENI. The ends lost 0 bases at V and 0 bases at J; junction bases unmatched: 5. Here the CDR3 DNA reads TGTGCCAGCTCACCACCGCTGACAGGGATCTCCTACGAGCAGTACTTC. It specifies CASSPPLTGISYEQYF.

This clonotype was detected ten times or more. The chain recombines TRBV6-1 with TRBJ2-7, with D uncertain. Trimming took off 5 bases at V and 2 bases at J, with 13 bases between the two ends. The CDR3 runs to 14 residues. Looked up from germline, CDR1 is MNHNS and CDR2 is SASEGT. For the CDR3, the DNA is TGTGCCAGCAGTAGCCTCGAGGCTCCCTACGAGCAGTACTTC. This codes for CASSSLEAPYEQYF.

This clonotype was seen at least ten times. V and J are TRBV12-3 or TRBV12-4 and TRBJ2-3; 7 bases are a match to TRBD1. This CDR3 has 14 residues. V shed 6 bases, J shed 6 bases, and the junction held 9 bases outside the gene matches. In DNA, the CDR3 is TGTGCCAGCAGCCTGACAGGGCGGTGGGATACGCAGTATTTT. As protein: CASSLTGRWDTQYF.

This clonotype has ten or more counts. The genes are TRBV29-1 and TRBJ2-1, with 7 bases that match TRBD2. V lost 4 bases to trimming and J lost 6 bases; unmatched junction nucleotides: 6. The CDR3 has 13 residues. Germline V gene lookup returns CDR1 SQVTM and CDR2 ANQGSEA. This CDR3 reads CSVGGGRSNEQFF. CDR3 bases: TGCAGCGTTGGGGGGGGTCGCAGCAATGAGCAGTTCTTC.

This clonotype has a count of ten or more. The CDR3 nucleotides are TGTGCCAGTAAGGCCGAGGGTCACCCTGGGGGAGATACGCAGTATTTT. It codes for CASKAEGHPGGDTQYF. The chain carries TRBV19 and TRBJ2-3; D is perhaps TRBD1 or TRBD2 (5 bases each). The CDR3 is 16 residues long. Germline lookup yields CDR1 LNHDA and CDR2 SQIVND (reference sequence). Deletions cut 7 bases from V and 5 bases from J, with 22 bases between.

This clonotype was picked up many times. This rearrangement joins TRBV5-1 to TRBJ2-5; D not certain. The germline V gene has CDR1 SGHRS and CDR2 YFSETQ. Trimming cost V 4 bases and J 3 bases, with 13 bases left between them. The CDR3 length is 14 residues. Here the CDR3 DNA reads TGCGCCAGCAGCCCTGGATCACAGAAAGAGACCCAGTACTTC. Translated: CASSPGSQKETQYF. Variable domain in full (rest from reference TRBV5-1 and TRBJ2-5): KAGVTQTPRYLIKTRGQQVTLSCSPISGHRSVSWYQQTPGQGLQFLFEYFSETQRNKGNFPGRFSGRQFSNSRSEMNVSTLELGDSALYLCASSPGSQKETQYFGPGTRLLVL.

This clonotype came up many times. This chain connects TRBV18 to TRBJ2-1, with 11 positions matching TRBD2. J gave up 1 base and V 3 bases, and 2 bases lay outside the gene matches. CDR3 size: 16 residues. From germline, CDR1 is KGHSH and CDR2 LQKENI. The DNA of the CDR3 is TGTGCCAGCTCACCCGGGACTAGCGGATCCTACAATGAGCAGTTCTTC. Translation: CASSPGTSGSYNEQFF.

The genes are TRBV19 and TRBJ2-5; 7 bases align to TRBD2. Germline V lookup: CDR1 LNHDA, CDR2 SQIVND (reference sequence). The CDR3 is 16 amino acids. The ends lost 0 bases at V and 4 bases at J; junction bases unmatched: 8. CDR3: CASSIELASRGETQYF. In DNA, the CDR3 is TGTGCCAGTAGTATAGAACTAGCGAGCCGGGGAGAGACCCAGTACTTC.

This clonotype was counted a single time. The DNA of the CDR3 is TGTGCCAGCAGTCCCCGCCAGAACAATTTTTATGGCTACACCTTC. Amino acids: CASSPRQNNFYGYTF. This chain joins TRBV6-1 and TRBJ1-2; D is uncertain. With 5 bases removed from V and 5 bases from J, the gap between germline ends came to 18 bases. Germline CDR1 and CDR2: MNHNS and SASEGT. The CDR3 is made up of 15 amino acids.

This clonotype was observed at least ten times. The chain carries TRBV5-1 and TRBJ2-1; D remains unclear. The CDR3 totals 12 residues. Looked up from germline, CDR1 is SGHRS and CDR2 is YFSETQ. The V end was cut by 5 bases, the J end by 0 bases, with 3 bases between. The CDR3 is CASRSSYNEQFF. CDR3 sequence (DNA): TGCGCCAGCAGGAGCTCCTACAATGAGCAGTTCTTC.

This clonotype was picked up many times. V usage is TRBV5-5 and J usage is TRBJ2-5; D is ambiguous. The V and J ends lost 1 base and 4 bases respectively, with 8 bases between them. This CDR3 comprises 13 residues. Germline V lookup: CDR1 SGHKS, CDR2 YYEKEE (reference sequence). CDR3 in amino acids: CASSLTGGETQYF. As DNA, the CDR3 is TGTGCCAGCAGCTTGACGGGTGGAGAGACCCAGTACTTC.

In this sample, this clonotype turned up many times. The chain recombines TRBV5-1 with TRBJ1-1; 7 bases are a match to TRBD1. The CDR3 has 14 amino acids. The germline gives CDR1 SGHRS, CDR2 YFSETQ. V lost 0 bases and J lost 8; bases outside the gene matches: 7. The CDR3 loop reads CASSLDLRTGEAFF. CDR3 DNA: TGCGCCAGCAGCTTGGACCTAAGGACAGGAGAAGCTTTCTTT.

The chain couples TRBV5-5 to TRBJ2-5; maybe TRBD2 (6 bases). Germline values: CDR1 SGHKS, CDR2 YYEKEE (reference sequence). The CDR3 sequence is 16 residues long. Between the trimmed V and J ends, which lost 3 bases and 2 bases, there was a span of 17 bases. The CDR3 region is CASSWGVASGQETQYF. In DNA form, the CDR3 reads TGTGCCAGCAGCTGGGGGGTCGCTTCCGGGCAAGAGACCCAGTACTTC.

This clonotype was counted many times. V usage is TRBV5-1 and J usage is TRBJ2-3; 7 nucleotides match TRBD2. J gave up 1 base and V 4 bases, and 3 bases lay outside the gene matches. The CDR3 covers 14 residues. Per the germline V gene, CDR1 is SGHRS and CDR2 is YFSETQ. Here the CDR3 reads CASSPAGRTDTQYF. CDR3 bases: TGCGCCAGCAGCCCAGCGGGGCGCACAGATACGCAGTATTTT.

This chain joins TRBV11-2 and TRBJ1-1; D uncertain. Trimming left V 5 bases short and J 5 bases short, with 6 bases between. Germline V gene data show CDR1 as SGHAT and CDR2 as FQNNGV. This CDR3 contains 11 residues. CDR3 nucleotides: TGTGCCAGCAGCAGAAGAACTGAAGCTTTCTTT. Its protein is CASSRRTEAFF.

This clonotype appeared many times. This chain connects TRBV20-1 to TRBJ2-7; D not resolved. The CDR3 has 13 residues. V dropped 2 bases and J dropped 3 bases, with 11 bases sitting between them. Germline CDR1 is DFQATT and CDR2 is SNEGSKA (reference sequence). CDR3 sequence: CSARNFANYEQYF. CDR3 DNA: TGCAGTGCTAGAAACTTCGCCAACTACGAGCAGTACTTC.

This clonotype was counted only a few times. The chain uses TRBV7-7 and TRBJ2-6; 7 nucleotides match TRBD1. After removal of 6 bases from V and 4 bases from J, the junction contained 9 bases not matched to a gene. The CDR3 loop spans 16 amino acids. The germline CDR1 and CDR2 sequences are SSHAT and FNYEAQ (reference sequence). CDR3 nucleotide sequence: TGTGCCAGCAGTCCCATGACAGGGTGGGGGGCCAACGTCCTGACTTTC. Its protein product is CASSPMTGWGANVLTF. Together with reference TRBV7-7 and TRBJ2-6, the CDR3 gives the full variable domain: GAGVSQSPRYKVTKRGQDVTLRCDPISSHATLYWYQQALGQGPEFLTYFNYEAQPDKSGLPSDRFSAERPEGSISTLTIQRTEQRDSAMYRCASSPMTGWGANVLTFGAGSRLTVL.

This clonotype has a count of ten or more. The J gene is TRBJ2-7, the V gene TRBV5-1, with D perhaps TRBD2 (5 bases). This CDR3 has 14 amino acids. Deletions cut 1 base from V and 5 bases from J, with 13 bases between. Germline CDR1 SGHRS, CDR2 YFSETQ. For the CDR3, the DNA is TGCGCCAGCAGCTTGTCAAGGGAGTTCGACGAGCAGTACTTC. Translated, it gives CASSLSREFDEQYF.

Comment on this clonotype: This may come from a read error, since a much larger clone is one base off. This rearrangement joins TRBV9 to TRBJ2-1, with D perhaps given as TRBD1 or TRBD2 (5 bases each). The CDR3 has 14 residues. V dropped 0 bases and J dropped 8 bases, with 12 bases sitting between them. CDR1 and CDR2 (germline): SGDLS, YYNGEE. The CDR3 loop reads CASSVVPSRDEQFF. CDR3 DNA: TGTGCCAGCAGCGTAGTCCCTAGCAGGGATGAGCAGTTCTTC. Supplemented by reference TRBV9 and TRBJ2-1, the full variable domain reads DSGVTQTPKHLITATGQRVTLRCSPRSGDLSVYWYQQSLDQGLQFLIQYYNGEERAKGNILERFSAQQFPDLHSELNLSSLELGDSALYFCASSVVPSRDEQFFGPGTRLTVL.

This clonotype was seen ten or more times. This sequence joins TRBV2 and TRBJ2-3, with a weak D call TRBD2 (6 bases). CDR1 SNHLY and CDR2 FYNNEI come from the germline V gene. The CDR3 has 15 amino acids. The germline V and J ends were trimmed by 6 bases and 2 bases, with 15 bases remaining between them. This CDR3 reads CASRAEGHPTDTQYF. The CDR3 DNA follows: TGTGCCAGCAGGGCGGAGGGCCACCCCACAGATACGCAGTATTTT.